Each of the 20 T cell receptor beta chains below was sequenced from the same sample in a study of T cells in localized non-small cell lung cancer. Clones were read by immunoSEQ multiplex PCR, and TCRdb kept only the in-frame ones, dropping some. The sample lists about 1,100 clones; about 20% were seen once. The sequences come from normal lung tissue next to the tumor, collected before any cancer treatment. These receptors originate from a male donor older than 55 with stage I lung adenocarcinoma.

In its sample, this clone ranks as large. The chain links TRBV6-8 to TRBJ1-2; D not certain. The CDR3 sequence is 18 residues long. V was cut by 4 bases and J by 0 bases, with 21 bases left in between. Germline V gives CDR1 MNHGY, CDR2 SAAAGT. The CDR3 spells CASSSSGGRRLANYGYTF. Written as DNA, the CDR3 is TGTGCCAGCAGTTCATCCGGTGGACGGAGACTAGCTAACTATGGCTACACCTTC.

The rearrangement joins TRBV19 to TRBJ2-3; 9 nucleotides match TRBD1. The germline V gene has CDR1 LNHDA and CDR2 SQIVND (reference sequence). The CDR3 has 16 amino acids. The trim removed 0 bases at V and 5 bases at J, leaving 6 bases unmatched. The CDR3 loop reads CASSIDWTGALDTQYF. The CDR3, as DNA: TGTGCCAGTAGTATAGATTGGACAGGGGCCTTAGATACGCAGTATTTT.

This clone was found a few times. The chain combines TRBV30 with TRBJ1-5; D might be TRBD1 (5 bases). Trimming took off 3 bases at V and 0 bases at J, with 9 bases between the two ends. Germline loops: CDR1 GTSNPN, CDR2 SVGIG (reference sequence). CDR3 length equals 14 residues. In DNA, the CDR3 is TGTGCCTGGAGGGGACTGCATAGCAATCAGCCCCAGCATTTT. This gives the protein CAWRGLHSNQPQHF. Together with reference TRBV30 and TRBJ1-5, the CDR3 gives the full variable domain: SQTIHQWPATLVQPVGSPLSLECTVEGTSNPNLYWYRQAAGRGLQLLFYSVGIGQISSEVPQNLSASRPQDRQFILSSKKLLLSDSGFYLCAWRGLHSNQPQHFGDGTRLSIL.

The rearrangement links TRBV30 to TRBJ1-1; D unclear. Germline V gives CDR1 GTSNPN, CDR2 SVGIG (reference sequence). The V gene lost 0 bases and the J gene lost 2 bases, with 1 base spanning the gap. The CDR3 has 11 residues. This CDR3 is CAWSVNTEAFF. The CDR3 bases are TGTGCCTGGAGTGTAAACACTGAAGCTTTCTTT.

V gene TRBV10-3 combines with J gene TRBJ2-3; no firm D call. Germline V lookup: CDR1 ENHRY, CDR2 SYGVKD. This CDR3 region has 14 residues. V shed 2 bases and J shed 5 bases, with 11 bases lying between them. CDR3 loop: CAISENILGDTQYF. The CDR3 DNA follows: TGTGCCATCAGTGAGAACATCTTGGGAGATACGCAGTATTTT.

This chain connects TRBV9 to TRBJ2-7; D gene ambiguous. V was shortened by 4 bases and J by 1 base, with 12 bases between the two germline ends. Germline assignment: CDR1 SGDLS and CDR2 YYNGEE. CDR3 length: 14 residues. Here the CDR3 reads CASSPAGSSYEQYF. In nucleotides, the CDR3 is TGTGCCAGCAGCCCCGCTGGCTCGTCCTACGAGCAGTACTTC. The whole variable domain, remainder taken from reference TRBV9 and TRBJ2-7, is DSGVTQTPKHLITATGQRVTLRCSPRSGDLSVYWYQQSLDQGLQFLIQYYNGEERAKGNILERFSAQQFPDLHSELNLSSLELGDSALYFCASSPAGSSYEQYFGPGTRLTVT.

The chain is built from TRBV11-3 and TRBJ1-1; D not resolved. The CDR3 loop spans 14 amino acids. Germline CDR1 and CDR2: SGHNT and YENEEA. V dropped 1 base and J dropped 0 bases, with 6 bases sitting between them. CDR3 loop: CASSLGRLNTEAFF. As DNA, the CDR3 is TGTGCCAGCAGCTTAGGGCGGCTGAACACTGAAGCTTTCTTT. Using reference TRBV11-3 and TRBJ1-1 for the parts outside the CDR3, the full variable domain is EAGVVQSPRYKIIEKKQPVAFWCNPISGHNTLYWYLQNLGQGPELLIRYENEEAVDDSQLPKDRFSAERLKGVDSTLKIQPAELGDSAVYLCASSLGRLNTEAFFGQGTRLTVV.

CDR3 sequence reads: CSVESRREDGYTF. As DNA, the CDR3 is TGCAGCGTTGAAAGTAGAAGGGAGGATGGCTACACCTTC. V gene TRBV29-1 combines with J gene TRBJ1-2, with no clear D. CDR1 and CDR2 from the germline V gene are SQVTM and ANQGSEA. The CDR3 runs to 13 residues. Trimming removed 2 bases at V and 6 bases at J, with 13 bases between.

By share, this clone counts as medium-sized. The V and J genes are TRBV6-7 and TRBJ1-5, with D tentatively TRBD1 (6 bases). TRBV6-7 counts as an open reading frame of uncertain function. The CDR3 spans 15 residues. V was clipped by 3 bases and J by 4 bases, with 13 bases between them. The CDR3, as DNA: TGTGCCAGCAGTTATACGCAGGGGTTGAATCAGCCCCAGCATTTT. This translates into CASSYTQGLNQPQHF.

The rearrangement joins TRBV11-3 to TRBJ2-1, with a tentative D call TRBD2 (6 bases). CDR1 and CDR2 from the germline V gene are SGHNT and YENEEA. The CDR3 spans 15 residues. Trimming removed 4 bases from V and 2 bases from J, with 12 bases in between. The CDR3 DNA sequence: TGTGCCAGCAGCTCTAGCGCCCCGACCTACAATGAGCAGTTCTTC. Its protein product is CASSSSAPTYNEQFF. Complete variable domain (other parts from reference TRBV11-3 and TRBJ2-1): EAGVVQSPRYKIIEKKQPVAFWCNPISGHNTLYWYLQNLGQGPELLIRYENEEAVDDSQLPKDRFSAERLKGVDSTLKIQPAELGDSAVYLCASSSSAPTYNEQFFGPGTRLTVL.

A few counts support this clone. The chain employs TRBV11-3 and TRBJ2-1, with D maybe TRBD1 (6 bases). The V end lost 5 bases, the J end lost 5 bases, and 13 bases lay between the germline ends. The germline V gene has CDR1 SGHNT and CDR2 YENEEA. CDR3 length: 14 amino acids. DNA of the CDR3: TGTGCCAGCAGCCCTTCTAGGACAGACAATGAGCAGTTCTTC. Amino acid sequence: CASSPSRTDNEQFF.

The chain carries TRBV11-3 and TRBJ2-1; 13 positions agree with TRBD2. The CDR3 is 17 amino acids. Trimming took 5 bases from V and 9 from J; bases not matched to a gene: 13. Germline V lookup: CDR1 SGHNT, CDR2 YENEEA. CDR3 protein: CASSPTRLAGGSGEQFF. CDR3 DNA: TGTGCCAGCAGCCCCACCCGACTAGCGGGAGGTAGCGGTGAGCAGTTCTTC.

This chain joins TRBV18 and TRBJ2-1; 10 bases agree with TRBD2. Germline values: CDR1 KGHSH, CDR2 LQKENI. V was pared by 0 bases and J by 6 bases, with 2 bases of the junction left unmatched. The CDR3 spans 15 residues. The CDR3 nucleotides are TGTGCCAGCTCACCACCGGGGACTAGCGCCAATGAGCAGTTCTTC. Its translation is CASSPPGTSANEQFF.

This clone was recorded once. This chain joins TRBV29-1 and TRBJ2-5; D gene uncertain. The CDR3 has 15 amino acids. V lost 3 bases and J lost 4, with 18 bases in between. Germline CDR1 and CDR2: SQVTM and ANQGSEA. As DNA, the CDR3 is TGCAGCGTTGAGCTCGCAGGCGCCGCGCCAGAGACCCAGTACTTC. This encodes CSVELAGAAPETQYF. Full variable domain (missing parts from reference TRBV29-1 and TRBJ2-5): SAVISQKPSRDICQRGTSLTIQCQVDSQVTMMFWYRQQPGQSLTLIATANQGSEATYESGFVIDKFPISRPNLTFSTLTVSNMSPEDSSIYLCSVELAGAAPETQYFGPGTRLLVL.

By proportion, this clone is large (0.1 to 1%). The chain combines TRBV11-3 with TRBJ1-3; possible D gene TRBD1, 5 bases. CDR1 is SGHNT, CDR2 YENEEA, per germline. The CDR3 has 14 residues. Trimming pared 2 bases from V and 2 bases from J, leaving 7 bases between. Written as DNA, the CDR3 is TGTGCCAGCAGCTTAAGAGGGGCTGGAAACACCATATATTTT. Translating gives CASSLRGAGNTIYF.

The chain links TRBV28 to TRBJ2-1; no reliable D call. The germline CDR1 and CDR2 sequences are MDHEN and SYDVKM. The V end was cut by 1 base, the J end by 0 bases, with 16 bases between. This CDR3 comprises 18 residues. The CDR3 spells CASSLSRGYRSSYNEQFF. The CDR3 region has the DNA TGTGCCAGCAGTTTATCGCGCGGCTACCGTAGCTCCTACAATGAGCAGTTCTTC. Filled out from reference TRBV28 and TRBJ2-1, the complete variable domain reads DVKVTQSSRYLVKRTGEKVFLECVQDMDHENMFWYRQDPGLGLRLIYFSYDVKMKEKGDIPEGYSVSREKKERFSLILESASTNQTSMYLCASSLSRGYRSSYNEQFFGPGTRLTVL.

CDR3 in DNA: TGTGCCAGCAGCCAGCTTCAAAATAATGAAAAACTGTTTTTT. Translation: CASSQLQNNEKLFF. The chain joins TRBV11-3 to TRBJ1-4; no clear D. The germline V gene encodes CDR1 SGHNT and CDR2 YENEEA. The V end lost 5 bases, the J end lost 4 bases, and 11 bases lay between the germline ends. CDR3 length equals 14 residues.

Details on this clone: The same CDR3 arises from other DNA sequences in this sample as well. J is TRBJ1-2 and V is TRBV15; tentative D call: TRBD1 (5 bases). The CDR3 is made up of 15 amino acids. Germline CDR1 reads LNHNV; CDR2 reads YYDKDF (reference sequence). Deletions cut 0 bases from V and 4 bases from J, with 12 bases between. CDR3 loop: CATSRDSQGSYGYTF. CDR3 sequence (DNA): TGTGCCACCAGCAGAGATAGCCAGGGAAGCTATGGCTACACCTTC.

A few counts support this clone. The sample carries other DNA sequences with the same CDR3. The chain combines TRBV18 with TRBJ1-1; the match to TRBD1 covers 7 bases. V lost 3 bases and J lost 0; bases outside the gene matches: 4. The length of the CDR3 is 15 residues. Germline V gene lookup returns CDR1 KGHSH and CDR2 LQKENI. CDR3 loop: CASSPSQGLNTEAFF. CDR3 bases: TGTGCCAGCTCACCGTCACAGGGGCTGAACACTGAAGCTTTCTTT.

In DNA, the CDR3 is TGTGCCAGCTCCCCCGGGACTAGCGGAAACAATGAGCAGTTCTTC. Amino acid sequence: CASSPGTSGNNEQFF. V is TRBV18 and J is TRBJ2-1; 11 nucleotides agree with TRBD2. The junction had 6 bases not matched to a gene; V was cut back by 6 bases and J by 5 bases. This CDR3 comprises 15 residues. Germline V gene sequence: CDR1 KGHSH, CDR2 LQKENI.